This T cell receptor beta chain was sequenced in a study of blood T cells in healthy people across ages. Sample-barcoded 5' priming and a J-beta primer mix drove a second PCR of about 6 to 12 cycles. TCRdb processed the 5' RACE reads anew with MiXCR; each CDR3 protein has one entry. The table shows about 900,000 distinct CDR3 sequences, with approximately 49% occurring only once. Germline CDR1 is SGHAT and CDR2 is FQNNGV. Trimming cost V 5 bases and J 8 bases, with 15 bases left between them. The CDR3 extends over 13 amino acids. This receptor was identified in a man younger than 40 in good health. Input material: blood. This sequence joins TRBV11-2 and TRBJ1-2; TRBD1 might be the D (6 bases). The CDR3 sequence: CASSDLHRVGYTF. The CDR3 DNA is TGTGCCAGCAGCGACCTCCACAGGGTCGGCTACACCTTC.